This TCR beta chain was obtained from a study of T cell changes during pregnancy in multiple sclerosis. This clone was counted a single time. After removal of 1 base from V and 6 bases from J, the junction contained 16 bases not matched to a gene. CDR3 size: 18 residues. Germline values: CDR1 LGHNT, CDR2 FRNRAP. Assay: immunoSEQ multiplex PCR; the TCRdb copy retains only in-frame clones and omits some. The sample includes 40,000 or so clones, roughly 89% of them seen just once. This sequence joins TRBV12-5 and TRBJ2-3; 7 bases align to TRBD2. This sequence originates from a female donor with multiple sclerosis, enrolled in a pregnancy study. Specimen: CD4+ T cells from peripheral blood mononuclear cells, collected in the first trimester of pregnancy. The CDR3 nucleotides are TGTGCTAGTGGTTTGGAACCTAGCGGTGACCCTGGGGGGGATACGCAGTATTTT. Translating gives CASGLEPSGDPGGDTQYF.